This T cell receptor beta chain originates from a study of radiation and T cells in renal cell carcinoma. Study conclusions and caveats: Dominant CDR3 motifs occupied more repertoire in irradiated than control tumors. Compared with controls, irradiated tumors showed greater TCR clonality.

The repertoire was sequenced with immunoSEQ multiplex PCR; TCRdb's copy has only in-frame clones and lacks some. The sample lists 15,000 to 18,000 clones, 45% to 70% seen once, with about 11% in the top ten. Remarks on this clone: What it recognizes is unknown.

CDR3 length: 14 residues. The germline V gene encodes CDR1 SEHNR and CDR2 FQNEAQ (reference sequence). Trimming cost V 8 bases and J 2 bases, with 12 bases left between them. As to treatment: treatment-naive control, cytoreductive nephrectomy. The sequences come from tumor tissue, collected from a patient whose treatment was nephrectomy without radiotherapy. This clonotype was obtained from a man between 45 and 60 years old with renal cell carcinoma. The chain recombines TRBV7-9 with TRBJ2-2; D uncertain. Here the CDR3 DNA reads TGTGCCAGCCCCGGGCCCTATAACACCGGGGAGCTGTTTTTT. Protein: CASPGPYNTGELFF. Based on the CDR3 plus reference TRBV7-9 and TRBJ2-2, the full variable domain is DTGVSQNPRHKITKRGQNVTFRCDPISEHNRLYWYRQTLGQGPEFLTYFQNEAQLEKSRLLSDRFSAERPKGSFSTLEIQRTEQGDSAMYLCASPGPYNTGELFFGEGSRLTVL.